What follows are 26 T cell receptor beta chains derived from one specimen sequenced in a study of T cell repertoires in cytomegalovirus infection. These receptors lack a known antigen. Each CDR3 protein is one row after TCRdb ran MiXCR on the reads. Of about 920,000 distinct CDR3 sequences listed, more than 25% are singletons. The sample in question was cultured CD8+ T cells from PBMCs, obtained from culture after CMV antigen stimulation. The receptors were gathered from a human donor in good health (CMV status not recorded). Some clones in this sample may be carry-over from other donors' samples.

There are a few counts of this clonotype. This sequence joins TRBV6-1 and TRBJ2-3; D is uncertain. Germline lookup yields CDR1 MNHNS and CDR2 SASEGT. The length of the CDR3 is 15 residues. V dropped 1 base and J dropped 2 bases, with 10 bases sitting between them. Here the CDR3 DNA reads TGTGCCAGCAGTGAAGGCCCACTGGCCACAGATACGCAGTATTTT. Translated: CASSEGPLATDTQYF.

The chain couples TRBV5-3 to TRBJ1-5, with D maybe TRBD1 (6 bases). TRBV5-3 is filed as an ORF, its function uncertain. This CDR3 has 14 amino acids. V was shortened by 4 bases and J by 4 bases, with 12 bases between the two germline ends. This CDR3 is CARSNDRRNQPQHF. In nucleotides, the CDR3 is TGTGCCAGAAGCAATGACAGGAGGAATCAGCCCCAGCATTTT.

This rearrangement joins TRBV2 to TRBJ1-1; TRBD1 is a possible D gene (5 bases). In germline, CDR1 is SNHLY, CDR2 FYNNEI. The CDR3 runs 15 residues. Deletions cut 5 bases from V and 1 base from J, with 14 bases between. DNA for the CDR3: TGTGCCAGCAGTCCGGGGGACTCAAGGAACACTGAAGCTTTCTTT. Translated, it gives CASSPGDSRNTEAFF.

This clonotype was found many times. V usage is TRBV28 and J usage is TRBJ2-1; 8 bases align to TRBD1. Trimming took 6 bases from V and 7 from J; bases not matched to a gene: 8. This CDR3 has 14 amino acids. The germline V gene encodes CDR1 MDHEN and CDR2 SYDVKM. The CDR3 region has the DNA TGTGCCAGCAGGCAGCCAGGGGGCTATAATGAGCAGTTCTTC. It translates to CASRQPGGYNEQFF.

This clonotype was detected a few times. This rearrangement joins TRBV7-2 to TRBJ1-2; D unresolved. CDR1 and CDR2 from the germline V gene are SGHTA and FQGNSA. This CDR3 region has 14 residues. Trimming took 5 bases from V and 4 from J, leaving 14 bases between them. The CDR3 sequence: CASSTRQNPYGYTF. The CDR3 bases are TGTGCCAGCAGCACCCGGCAAAACCCCTATGGCTACACCTTC.

The chain employs TRBV2 and TRBJ1-4, with D possibly TRBD1 on 6 matching bases. The V gene's germline CDR1 is SNHLY and CDR2 FYNNEI. The CDR3 spans 13 residues. Trimming cost V 3 bases and J 6 bases, with 8 bases left between them. Here the CDR3 reads CASSEGADEKLFF. The DNA of the CDR3 is TGTGCCAGCAGTGAGGGGGCGGATGAAAAACTGTTTTTT.

This clonotype came up many times. V is TRBV6-4 and J is TRBJ1-2; D is perhaps TRBD1 (5 bases). Germline V gene sequence: CDR1 MRHNA, CDR2 SNTAGT. This CDR3 has 14 amino acids. V lost 0 bases and J lost 2, with 7 bases in between. The CDR3 DNA reads TGTGCCAGCAGTGACTCCGGGACGAACTATGGCTACACCTTC. It encodes CASSDSGTNYGYTF.

This clonotype was observed a handful of times. The chain couples TRBV19 to TRBJ2-1; 12 bases agree with TRBD2. The CDR3 covers 18 residues. V shed 4 bases and J 4 bases; nucleotides not matched to a gene: 11. Germline V gene data show CDR1 as LNHDA and CDR2 as SQIVND (reference sequence). The CDR3 DNA sequence: TGTGCCAGTAGTAGAGGACTAGCGGGGTTTTGGGGGTACAATGAGCAGTTCTTC. Translating gives CASSRGLAGFWGYNEQFF.

This clonotype was picked up many times. V is TRBV7-2 and J is TRBJ2-2; D may be TRBD2 (5 bases). This CDR3 has 16 residues. Trimming cost V 7 bases and J 1 base, with 16 bases left between them. The germline gives CDR1 SGHTA, CDR2 FQGNSA. The CDR3 is CASTRLDGVNTGELFF. As DNA, the CDR3 is TGTGCCAGCACCCGACTCGACGGGGTGAACACCGGGGAGCTGTTTTTT.

Details on this clonotype: A much larger clonotype is one base distant, so this may be a read error. The chain is built from TRBV7-6 and TRBJ2-3; D is unclear. Germline V gene lookup returns CDR1 SGHVS and CDR2 FNYEAQ. The CDR3 spans 13 residues. CDR3 residues: CASRREITDTQCF. CDR3 bases: TGTGCCAGCAGAAGGGAAATCACAGATACGCAGTGTTTT.

The chain employs TRBV12-5 and TRBJ1-4, with a tentative D call TRBD1 (5 bases). CDR3 length equals 16 residues. CDR1 and CDR2 (germline): LGHNT, FRNRAP. V was cut by 7 bases and J by 0 bases, with 15 bases left in between. CDR3 sequence: CASAPPGIATNEKLFF. Written as DNA, the CDR3 is TGTGCTAGTGCCCCACCAGGGATTGCAACTAATGAAAAACTGTTTTTT.

In the case of this clonotype: One end of the junction varies from germline; a read error may be responsible. The chain uses TRBV27 and TRBJ2-3; TRBD2 aligns across 9 bases. Looked up from germline, CDR1 is MNHEY and CDR2 is SMNVEV (reference sequence). The CDR3 loop spans 16 amino acids. CDR3 loop: CVSRQASGGPLLTQYF. DNA of the CDR3: TGTGTCAGCAGACAGGCCAGCGGGGGGCCTCTCCTTACGCAGTATTTT.

The gene calls are TRBV7-9 and TRBJ1-2, with D possibly TRBD1 on 5 matching bases. The germline V gene encodes CDR1 SEHNR and CDR2 FQNEAQ (reference sequence). This CDR3 has 13 amino acids. Trimming took off 4 bases at V and 8 bases at J, with 14 bases between the two ends. The CDR3 loop reads CASSSRQSLGYTF. DNA of the CDR3: TGTGCCAGCAGCTCGCGACAGTCCCTGGGCTACACCTTC.

There are a few counts of this clonotype. The chain carries TRBV7-9 and TRBJ1-2; D is perhaps TRBD1 (5 bases). The CDR3 loop spans 16 amino acids. The germline CDR1 and CDR2 sequences are SEHNR and FQNEAQ (reference sequence). V lost 3 bases, J lost 0 bases, and 14 bases lay in between. This CDR3 reads CASSFQGLKANYGYTF. CDR3 sequence (DNA): TGTGCCAGCAGCTTCCAGGGCCTCAAAGCTAACTATGGCTACACCTTC.

This clonotype was counted at least ten times. V is TRBV7-8 and J is TRBJ2-1, with D tentatively TRBD1 or TRBD2 (6 bases each). CDR3 size: 16 residues. The V end lost 1 base, the J end lost 6 bases, and 16 bases lay between the germline ends. Germline CDR1 SGHVS, CDR2 FQNEAQ. The CDR3 DNA reads as TGTGCCAGCAGCTTAGTGTCAGGGGTGGGGGGCAATGAGCAGTTCTTC. This codes for CASSLVSGVGGNEQFF.

This rearrangement joins TRBV13 to TRBJ2-1; 7 nucleotides agree with TRBD2. The CDR3 is 15 amino acids. Losses at the gene ends were 4 bases for V and 8 bases for J; bases not matched to a gene: 11. CDR1 PRHDT and CDR2 FYEKMQ come from the germline V gene (reference sequence). CDR3 sequence reads: CASSYSGTNSHEQFF. The CDR3 DNA is TGTGCCAGCAGCTATTCCGGGACTAATAGCCATGAGCAGTTCTTC.

This clonotype was seen ten or more times. The chain links TRBV7-2 to TRBJ2-1; 8 nucleotides line up with TRBD2. This CDR3 is 15 amino acids long. CDR1 is SGHTA and CDR2 is FQGNSA in the germline V gene. The V gene end was trimmed by 6 bases and the J gene end by 4 bases; junction bases not matched to a gene: 8. The CDR3 nucleotides are TGTGCCAGCAGACCCGGGGGGGGTTGGTACAATGAGCAGTTCTTC. It translates to CASRPGGGWYNEQFF.

This clonotype was picked up a small number of times. The CDR3 DNA is TGTGCCAGCAGCTTAGGACTGGACAAGGACCTATACAATGAGCAGTTCTTC. This codes for CASSLGLDKDLYNEQFF. The gene calls are TRBV11-2 and TRBJ2-1, with D tentatively TRBD1 (5 bases). CDR1 is SGHAT, CDR2 FQNNGV, per germline. V dropped 1 base and J dropped 4 bases, with 17 bases sitting between them. This CDR3 has 17 residues.

The V gene is TRBV27, the J gene TRBJ2-7; 8 bases fit TRBD1. The CDR3 is 14 residues long. V was pared by 6 bases and J by 7 bases, with 11 bases of the junction left unmatched. The germline CDR1 and CDR2 sequences are MNHEY and SMNVEV (reference sequence). CDR3 sequence reads: CASSETGAGWEQYF. In nucleotides, the CDR3 is TGTGCCAGCAGCGAGACAGGGGCCGGGTGGGAGCAGTACTTC.

J is TRBJ1-1 and V is TRBV27; D remains ambiguous. Germline V CDR1 and CDR2: MNHEY, SMNVEV (reference sequence). The CDR3 runs 13 residues. V lost 8 bases and J 3 bases, leaving 13 bases between the germline ends. The CDR3 sequence: CASSKRTDTEAFF. CDR3 DNA: TGTGCCAGCTCTAAGAGGACGGACACTGAAGCTTTCTTT.

J is TRBJ2-3 and V is TRBV28; TRBD1 agrees at 7 bases. V was pared by 1 base and J by 2 bases, with 3 bases of the junction left unmatched. CDR3 length: 15 amino acids. Germline V gene sequence: CDR1 MDHEN, CDR2 SYDVKM. The CDR3, as DNA: TGTGCCAGCAGTTTATACGACAGGGTCACAGATACGCAGTATTTT. This encodes CASSLYDRVTDTQYF. Filled out from reference TRBV28 and TRBJ2-3, the complete variable domain reads DVKVTQSSRYLVKRTGEKVFLECVQDMDHENMFWYRQDPGLGLRLIYFSYDVKMKEKGDIPEGYSVSREKKERFSLILESASTNQTSMYLCASSLYDRVTDTQYFGPGTRLTVL.

This clonotype has a handful of counts. This chain uses TRBV6-1 with TRBJ2-7; perhaps TRBD1 as D (6 bases). The ends were cut back, 8 bases at V and 3 bases at J, with 14 bases in the middle. Looked up from germline, CDR1 is MNHNS and CDR2 is SASEGT. The CDR3 spans 13 residues. The CDR3 loop is CASREQGLYEQYF. CDR3 nucleotide sequence: TGTGCCAGCCGGGAACAGGGTCTCTACGAGCAGTACTTC.

This clonotype was counted between two and nine times. The CDR3 loop is CAISESTGLGLFF. CDR3 nucleotides: TGTGCCATCAGTGAGTCAACGGGCCTAGGGCTGTTTTTT. The chain employs TRBV10-3 and TRBJ1-4; D not certain. With 0 bases removed from V and 14 bases from J, the gap between germline ends came to 13 bases. The CDR3 is 13 residues long. Germline-derived CDR1 and CDR2 are ENHRY and SYGVKD.

The rearrangement uses TRBV7-4 and TRBJ2-2; possibly TRBD2 for D (6 bases). The CDR3 runs 18 residues. Trimming removed 2 bases at V and 6 bases at J, with 22 bases between. Germline loops: CDR1 SGHVT, CDR2 SQSDAQ. CDR3 protein: CASSLQRTKARYSGELFF. CDR3 bases: TGTGCCAGCAGCTTACAGCGGACTAAAGCGCGTTATTCCGGGGAGCTGTTTTTT.

This clonotype was seen a few times. The J gene is TRBJ2-5, the V gene TRBV7-9; TRBD2 is a possible D gene (6 bases). V lost 1 base to trimming and J lost 7 bases, with 13 bases between them. This CDR3 region has 14 residues. Germline CDR1 SEHNR, CDR2 FQNEAQ (reference sequence). The CDR3 region has the DNA TGTGCCAGCAGCTTAGAACTAGCAAGACGGACCCAGTACTTC. This encodes CASSLELARRTQYF. Looking up the rest from reference TRBV7-9 and TRBJ2-5 gives the full variable domain: DTGVSQNPRHKITKRGQNVTFRCDPISEHNRLYWYRQTLGQGPEFLTYFQNEAQLEKSRLLSDRFSAERPKGSFSTLEIQRTEQGDSAMYLCASSLELARRTQYFGPGTRLLVL.

The V call is TRBV7-9, the J call TRBJ2-5; 7 bases agree with TRBD1. The CDR3 is made up of 13 amino acids. V lost 5 bases to trimming and J lost 5 bases; unmatched junction nucleotides: 5. CDR1 and CDR2 from the germline V gene are SEHNR and FQNEAQ (reference sequence). Written as DNA, the CDR3 is TGTGCCAGCAGCATAGACAGGGACGAGACCCAGTACTTC. This gives the protein CASSIDRDETQYF.